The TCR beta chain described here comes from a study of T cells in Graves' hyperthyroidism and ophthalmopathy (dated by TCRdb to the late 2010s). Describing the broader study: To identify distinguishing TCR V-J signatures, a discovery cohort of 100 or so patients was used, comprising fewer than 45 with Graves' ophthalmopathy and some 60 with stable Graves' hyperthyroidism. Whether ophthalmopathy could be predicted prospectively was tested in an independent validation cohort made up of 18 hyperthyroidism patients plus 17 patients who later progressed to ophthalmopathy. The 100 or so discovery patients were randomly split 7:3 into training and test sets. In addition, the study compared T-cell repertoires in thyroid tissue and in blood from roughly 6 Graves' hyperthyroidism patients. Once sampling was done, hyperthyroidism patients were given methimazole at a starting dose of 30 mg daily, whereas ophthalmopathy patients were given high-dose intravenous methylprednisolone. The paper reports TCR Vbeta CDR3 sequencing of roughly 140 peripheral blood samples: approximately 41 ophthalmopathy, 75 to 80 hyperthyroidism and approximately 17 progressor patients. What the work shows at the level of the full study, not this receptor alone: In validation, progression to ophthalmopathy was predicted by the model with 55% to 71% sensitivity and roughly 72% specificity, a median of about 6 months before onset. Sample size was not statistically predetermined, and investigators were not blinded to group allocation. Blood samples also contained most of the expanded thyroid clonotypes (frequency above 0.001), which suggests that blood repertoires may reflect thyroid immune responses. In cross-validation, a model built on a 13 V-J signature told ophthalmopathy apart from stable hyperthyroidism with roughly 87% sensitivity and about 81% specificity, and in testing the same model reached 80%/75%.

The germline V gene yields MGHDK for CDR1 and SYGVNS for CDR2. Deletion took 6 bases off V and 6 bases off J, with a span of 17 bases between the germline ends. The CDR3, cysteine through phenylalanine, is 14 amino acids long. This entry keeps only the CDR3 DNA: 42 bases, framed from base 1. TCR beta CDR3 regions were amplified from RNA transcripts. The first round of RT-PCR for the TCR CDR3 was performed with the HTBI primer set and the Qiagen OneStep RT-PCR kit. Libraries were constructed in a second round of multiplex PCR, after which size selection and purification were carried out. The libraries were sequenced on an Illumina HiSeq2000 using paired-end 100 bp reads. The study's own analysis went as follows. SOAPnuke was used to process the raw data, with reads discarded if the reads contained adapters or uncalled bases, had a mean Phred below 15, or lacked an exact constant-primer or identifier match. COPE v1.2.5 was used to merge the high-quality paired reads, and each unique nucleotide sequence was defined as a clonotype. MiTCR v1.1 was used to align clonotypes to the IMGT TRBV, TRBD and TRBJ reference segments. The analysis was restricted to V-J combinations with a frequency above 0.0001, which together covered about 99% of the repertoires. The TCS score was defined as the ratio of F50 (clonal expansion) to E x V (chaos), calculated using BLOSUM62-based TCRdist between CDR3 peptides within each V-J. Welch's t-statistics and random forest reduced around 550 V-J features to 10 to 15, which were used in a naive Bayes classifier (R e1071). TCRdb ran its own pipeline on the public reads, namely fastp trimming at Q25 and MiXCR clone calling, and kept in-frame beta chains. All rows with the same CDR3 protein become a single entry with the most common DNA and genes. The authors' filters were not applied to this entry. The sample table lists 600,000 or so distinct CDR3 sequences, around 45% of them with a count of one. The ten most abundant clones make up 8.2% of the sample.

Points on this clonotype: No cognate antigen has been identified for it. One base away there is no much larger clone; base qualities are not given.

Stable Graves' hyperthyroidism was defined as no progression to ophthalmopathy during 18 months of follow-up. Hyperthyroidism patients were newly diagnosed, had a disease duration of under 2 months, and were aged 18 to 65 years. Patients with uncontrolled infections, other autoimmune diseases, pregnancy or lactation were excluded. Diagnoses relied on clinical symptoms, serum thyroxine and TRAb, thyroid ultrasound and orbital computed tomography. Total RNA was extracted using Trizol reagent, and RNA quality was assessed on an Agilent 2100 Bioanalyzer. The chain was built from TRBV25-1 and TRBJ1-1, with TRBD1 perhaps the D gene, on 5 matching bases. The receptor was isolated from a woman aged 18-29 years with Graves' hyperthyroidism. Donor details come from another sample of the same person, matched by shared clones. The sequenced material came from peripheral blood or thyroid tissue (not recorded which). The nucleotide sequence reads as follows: TGTGCCAGCAGCGCGGGAGGGGTGAGCCCTGAAGCTTTCTTT. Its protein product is CASSAGGVSPEAFF.